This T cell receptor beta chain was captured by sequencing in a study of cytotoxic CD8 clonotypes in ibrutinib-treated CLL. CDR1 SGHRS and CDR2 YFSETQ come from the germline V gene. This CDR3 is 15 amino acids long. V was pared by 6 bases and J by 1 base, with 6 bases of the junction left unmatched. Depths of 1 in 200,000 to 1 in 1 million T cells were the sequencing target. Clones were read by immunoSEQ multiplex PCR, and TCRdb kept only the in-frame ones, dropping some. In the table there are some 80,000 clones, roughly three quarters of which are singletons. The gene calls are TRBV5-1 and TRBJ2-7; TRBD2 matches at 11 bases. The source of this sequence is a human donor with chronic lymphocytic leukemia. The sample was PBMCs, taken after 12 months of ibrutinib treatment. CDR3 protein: CASNPLAGGSYEQYF. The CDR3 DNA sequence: TGCGCCAGCAACCCTCTAGCGGGAGGTTCCTACGAGCAGTACTTC.